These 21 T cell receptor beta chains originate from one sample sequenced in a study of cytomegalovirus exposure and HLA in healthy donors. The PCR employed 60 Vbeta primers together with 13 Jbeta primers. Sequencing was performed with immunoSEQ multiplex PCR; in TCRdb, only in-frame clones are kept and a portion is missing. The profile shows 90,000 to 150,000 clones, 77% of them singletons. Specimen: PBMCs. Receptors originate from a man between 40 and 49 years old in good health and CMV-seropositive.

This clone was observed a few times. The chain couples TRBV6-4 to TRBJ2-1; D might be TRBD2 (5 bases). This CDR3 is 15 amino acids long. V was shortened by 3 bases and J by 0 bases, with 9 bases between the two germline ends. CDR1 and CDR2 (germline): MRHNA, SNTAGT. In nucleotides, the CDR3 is TGTGCCAGCAGTGAAACGGGGAGCTCCTACAATGAGCAGTTCTTC. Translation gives CASSETGSSYNEQFF.

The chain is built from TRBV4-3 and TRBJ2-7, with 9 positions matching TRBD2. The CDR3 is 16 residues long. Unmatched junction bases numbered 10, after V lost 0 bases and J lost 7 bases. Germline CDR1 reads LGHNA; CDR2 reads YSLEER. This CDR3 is CASSQDSAGGGGEQYF. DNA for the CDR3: TGCGCCAGCAGCCAAGATTCAGCGGGGGGTGGGGGGGAGCAGTACTTC.

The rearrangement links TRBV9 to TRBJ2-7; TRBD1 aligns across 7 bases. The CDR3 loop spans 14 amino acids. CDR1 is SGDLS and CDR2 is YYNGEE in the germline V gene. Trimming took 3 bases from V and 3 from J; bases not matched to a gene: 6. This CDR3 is CASSETGKDYEQYF. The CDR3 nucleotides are TGTGCCAGCAGCGAGACAGGGAAAGACTACGAGCAGTACTTC. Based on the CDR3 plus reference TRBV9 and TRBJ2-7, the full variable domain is DSGVTQTPKHLITATGQRVTLRCSPRSGDLSVYWYQQSLDQGLQFLIQYYNGEERAKGNILERFSAQQFPDLHSELNLSSLELGDSALYFCASSETGKDYEQYFGPGTRLTVT.

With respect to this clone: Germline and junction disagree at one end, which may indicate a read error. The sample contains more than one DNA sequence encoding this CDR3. CDR3 region: CASSLGPGNTIYF. The DNA for the CDR3 is TGTGCCAGCAGCCTGGGGCCTGGAAACACCATATACTTT. V gene TRBV7-3 combines with J gene TRBJ1-3; a possible D gene is TRBD1 (5 bases). The CDR3 has 13 amino acids. Germline CDR1 and CDR2: SGHTA and FQGTGA.

The CDR3 reads CASSHPGLHISDTQYF. Here the CDR3 DNA reads TGTGCCAGCAGCCACCCGGGACTACACATATCAGATACGCAGTATTTT. The V gene is TRBV27, the J gene TRBJ2-3, with 7 bases matching TRBD2. J lost 4 bases, V lost 6 bases, and 13 bases had no gene match. This CDR3 is 16 amino acids long. Germline V gene lookup returns CDR1 MNHEY and CDR2 SMNVEV (reference sequence).

DNA for the CDR3: TGTGCCAGCAGCTTCCTCTTCTGGGGACAGGGGAACAATCAGCCCCAGCATTTT. It is translated as CASSFLFWGQGNNQPQHF. The chain joins TRBV5-4 to TRBJ1-5; 10 positions agree with TRBD1. This CDR3 has 18 residues. The trim removed 2 bases at V and 3 bases at J, leaving 11 bases unmatched. Germline V CDR1 and CDR2: SGHNT, YYREEE (reference sequence).

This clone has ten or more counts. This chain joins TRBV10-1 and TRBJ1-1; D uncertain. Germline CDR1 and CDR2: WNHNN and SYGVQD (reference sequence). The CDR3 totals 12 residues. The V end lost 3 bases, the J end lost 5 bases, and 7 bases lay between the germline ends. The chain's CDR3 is CASSDMRTEAFF. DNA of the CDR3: TGCGCCAGCAGTGATATGAGAACTGAAGCTTTCTTT.

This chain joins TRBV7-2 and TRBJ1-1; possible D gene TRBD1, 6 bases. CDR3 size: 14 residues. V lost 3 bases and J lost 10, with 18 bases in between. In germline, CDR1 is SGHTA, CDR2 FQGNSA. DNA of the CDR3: TGTGCCAGCAGCTTCGGACAGCCTACGGCGGGAGCTTTCTTT. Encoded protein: CASSFGQPTAGAFF.

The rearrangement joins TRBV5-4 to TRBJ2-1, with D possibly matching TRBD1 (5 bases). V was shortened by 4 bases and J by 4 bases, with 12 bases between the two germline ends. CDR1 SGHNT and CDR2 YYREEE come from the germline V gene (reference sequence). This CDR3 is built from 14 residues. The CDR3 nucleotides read TGTGCCAGCAGCCTAGAAGACAGATACAATGAGCAGTTCTTC. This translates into CASSLEDRYNEQFF.

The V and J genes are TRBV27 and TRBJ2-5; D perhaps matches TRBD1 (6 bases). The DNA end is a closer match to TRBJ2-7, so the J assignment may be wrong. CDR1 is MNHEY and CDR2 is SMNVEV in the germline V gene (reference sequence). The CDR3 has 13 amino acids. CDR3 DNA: TGTGCCAGCAGTCGTGCAGGGGTTTACGAGCAGTACTTC. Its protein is CASSRAGVYEQYF.

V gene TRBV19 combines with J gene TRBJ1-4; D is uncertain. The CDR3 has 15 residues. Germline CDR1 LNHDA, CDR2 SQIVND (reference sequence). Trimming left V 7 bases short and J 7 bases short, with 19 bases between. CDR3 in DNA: TGTGCCAGTAATTCCCGAGCAGCCGACTTTGAAAAACTGTTTTTT. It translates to CASNSRAADFEKLFF.

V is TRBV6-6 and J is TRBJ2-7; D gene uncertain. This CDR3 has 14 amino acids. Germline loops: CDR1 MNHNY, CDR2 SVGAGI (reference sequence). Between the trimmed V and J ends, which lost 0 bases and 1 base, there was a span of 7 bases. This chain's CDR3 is CASSYSDGSYEQYF. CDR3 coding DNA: TGTGCCAGCAGTTACTCTGACGGGTCCTACGAGCAGTACTTC.

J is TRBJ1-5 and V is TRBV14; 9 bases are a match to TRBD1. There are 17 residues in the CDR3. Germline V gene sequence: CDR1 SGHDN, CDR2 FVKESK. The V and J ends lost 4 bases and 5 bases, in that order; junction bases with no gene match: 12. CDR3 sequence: CASSPELGDREYQPQHF. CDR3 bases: TGTGCCAGCAGCCCAGAACTTGGGGACAGGGAGTATCAGCCCCAGCATTTT. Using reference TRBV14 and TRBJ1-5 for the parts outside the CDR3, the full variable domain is EAGVTQFPSHSVIEKGQTVTLRCDPISGHDNLYWYRRVMGKEIKFLLHFVKESKQDESGMPNNRFLAERTGGTYSTLKVQPAELEDSGVYFCASSPELGDREYQPQHFGDGTRLSIL.

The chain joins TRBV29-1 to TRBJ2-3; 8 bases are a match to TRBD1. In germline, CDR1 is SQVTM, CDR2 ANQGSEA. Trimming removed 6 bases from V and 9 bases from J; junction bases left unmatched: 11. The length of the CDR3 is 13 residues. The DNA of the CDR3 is TGCAGCGTAGCCAGACGGACAGGGAACACGCAGTATTTT. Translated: CSVARRTGNTQYF.

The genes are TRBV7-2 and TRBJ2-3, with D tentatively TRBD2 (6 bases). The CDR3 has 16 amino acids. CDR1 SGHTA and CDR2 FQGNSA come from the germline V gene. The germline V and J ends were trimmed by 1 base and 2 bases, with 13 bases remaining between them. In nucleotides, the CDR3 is TGTGCCAGCAGCTTAGTCGCGGGGACCCTCACAGATACGCAGTATTTT. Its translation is CASSLVAGTLTDTQYF.

The DNA of the CDR3 is TGTGCCTGGAGGGAAACTGCCGGGAGACCTGAAGCTTTCTTT. It specifies CAWRETAGRPEAFF. This sequence joins TRBV30 and TRBJ1-1; D remains unclear. The V end was cut by 3 bases, the J end by 6 bases, with 17 bases between. CDR3 size: 14 residues. Germline V lookup: CDR1 GTSNPN, CDR2 SVGIG (reference sequence).

The CDR3 here is CASSSWTGGNTEAFF. The CDR3 DNA sequence: TGTGCCAGCAGTTCCTGGACAGGGGGGAACACTGAAGCTTTCTTT. J is TRBJ1-1 and V is TRBV27; 10 bases are shared with TRBD1. The CDR3 runs 15 residues. Germline trimming cut 4 bases from V and 1 base from J; bases unmatched to any gene: 3. The germline CDR1 and CDR2 sequences are MNHEY and SMNVEV (reference sequence).

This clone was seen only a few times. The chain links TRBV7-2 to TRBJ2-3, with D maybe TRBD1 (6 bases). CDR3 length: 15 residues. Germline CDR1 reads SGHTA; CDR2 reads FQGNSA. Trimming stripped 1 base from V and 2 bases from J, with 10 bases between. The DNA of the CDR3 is TGTGCCAGCAGCTTAGGGAGGACAGTCACAGATACGCAGTATTTT. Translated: CASSLGRTVTDTQYF.

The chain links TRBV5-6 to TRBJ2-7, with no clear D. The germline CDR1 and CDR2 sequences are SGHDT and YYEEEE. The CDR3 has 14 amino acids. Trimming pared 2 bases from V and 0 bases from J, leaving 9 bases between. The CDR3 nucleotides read TGTGCCAGCAGCTTTTGGCGGAGCTCCTACGAGCAGTACTTC. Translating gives CASSFWRSSYEQYF.

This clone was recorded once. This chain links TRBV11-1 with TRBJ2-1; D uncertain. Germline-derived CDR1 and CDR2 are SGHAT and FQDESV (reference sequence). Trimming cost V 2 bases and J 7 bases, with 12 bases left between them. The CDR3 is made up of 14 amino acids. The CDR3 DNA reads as TGTGCCAGCAGCTTAAGGATGTCAGGTAATGAGCAGTTCTTC. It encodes CASSLRMSGNEQFF.

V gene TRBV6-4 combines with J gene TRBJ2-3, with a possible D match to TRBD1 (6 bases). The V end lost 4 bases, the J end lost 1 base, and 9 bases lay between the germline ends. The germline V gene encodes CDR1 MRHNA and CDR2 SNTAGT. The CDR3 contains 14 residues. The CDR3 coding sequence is TGTGCCAGCAGTGTACGACAGGGCACAGATACGCAGTATTTT. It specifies CASSVRQGTDTQYF.